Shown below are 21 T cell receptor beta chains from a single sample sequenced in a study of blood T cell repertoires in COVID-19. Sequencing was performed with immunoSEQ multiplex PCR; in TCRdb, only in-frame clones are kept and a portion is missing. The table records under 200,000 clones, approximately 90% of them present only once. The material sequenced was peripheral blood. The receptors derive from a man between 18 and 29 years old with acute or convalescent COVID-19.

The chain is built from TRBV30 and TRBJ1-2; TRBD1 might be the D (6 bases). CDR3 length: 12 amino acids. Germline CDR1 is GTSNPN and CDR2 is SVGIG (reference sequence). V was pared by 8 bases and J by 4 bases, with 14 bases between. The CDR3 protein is CALTGGLYGYTF. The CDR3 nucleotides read TGTGCCCTTACGGGGGGGCTCTATGGCTACACCTTC.

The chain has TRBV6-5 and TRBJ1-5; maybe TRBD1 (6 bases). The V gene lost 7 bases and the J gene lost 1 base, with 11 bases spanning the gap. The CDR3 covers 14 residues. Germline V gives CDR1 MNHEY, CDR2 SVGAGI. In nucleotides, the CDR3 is TGTGCCAGCACCCCAGGGGTGAGCAATCAGCCCCAGCATTTT. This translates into CASTPGVSNQPQHF.

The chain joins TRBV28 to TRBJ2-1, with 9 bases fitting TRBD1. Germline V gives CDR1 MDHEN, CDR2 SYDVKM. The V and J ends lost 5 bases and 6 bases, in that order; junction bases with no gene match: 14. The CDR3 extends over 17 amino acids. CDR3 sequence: CASSDLLGTGFLNEQFF. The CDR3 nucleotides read TGTGCCAGCAGTGACCTTTTAGGGACAGGGTTCCTCAATGAGCAGTTCTTC.

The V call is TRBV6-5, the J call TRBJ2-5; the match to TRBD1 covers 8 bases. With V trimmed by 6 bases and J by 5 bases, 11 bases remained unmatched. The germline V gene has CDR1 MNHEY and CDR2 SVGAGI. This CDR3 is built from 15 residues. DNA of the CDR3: TGTGCCAGCAGCATCTTGACAGGGGTTGAGGAGACCCAGTACTTC. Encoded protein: CASSILTGVEETQYF.

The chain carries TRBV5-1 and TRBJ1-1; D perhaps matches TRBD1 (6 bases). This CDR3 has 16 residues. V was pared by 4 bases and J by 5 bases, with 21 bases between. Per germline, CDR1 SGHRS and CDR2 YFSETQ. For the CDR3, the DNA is TGCGCCAGCAGCCCCCTTAACAGGGTAAGGGAGACTGAAGCTTTCTTT. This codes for CASSPLNRVRETEAFF.

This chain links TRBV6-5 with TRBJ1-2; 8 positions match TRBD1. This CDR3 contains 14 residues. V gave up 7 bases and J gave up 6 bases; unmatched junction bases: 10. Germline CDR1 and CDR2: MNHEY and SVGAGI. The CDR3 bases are TGTGCCAGCACCACAGGACAGGGAGTTCATGGCTACACCTTC. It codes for CASTTGQGVHGYTF.

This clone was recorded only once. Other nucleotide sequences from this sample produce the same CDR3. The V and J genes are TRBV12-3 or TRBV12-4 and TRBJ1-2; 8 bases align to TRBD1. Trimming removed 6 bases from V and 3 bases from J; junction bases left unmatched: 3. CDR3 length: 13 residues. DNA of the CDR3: TGTGCCAGCAGACCGACAGGGGACTATGGCTACACCTTC. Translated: CASRPTGDYGYTF.

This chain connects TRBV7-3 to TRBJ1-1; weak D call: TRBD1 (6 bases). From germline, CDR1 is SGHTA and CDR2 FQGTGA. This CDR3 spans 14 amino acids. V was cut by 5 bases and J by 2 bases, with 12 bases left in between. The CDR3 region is CASSLDRQNTEAFF. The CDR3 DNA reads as TGTGCCAGCAGCCTCGACAGGCAAAACACTGAAGCTTTCTTT.

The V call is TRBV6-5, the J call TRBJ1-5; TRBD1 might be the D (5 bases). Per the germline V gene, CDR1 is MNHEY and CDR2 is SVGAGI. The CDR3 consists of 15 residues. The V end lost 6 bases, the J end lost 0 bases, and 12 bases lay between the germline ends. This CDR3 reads CASSRSGNSNQPQHF. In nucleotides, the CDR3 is TGTGCCAGCAGCCGATCAGGGAATAGCAATCAGCCCCAGCATTTT.

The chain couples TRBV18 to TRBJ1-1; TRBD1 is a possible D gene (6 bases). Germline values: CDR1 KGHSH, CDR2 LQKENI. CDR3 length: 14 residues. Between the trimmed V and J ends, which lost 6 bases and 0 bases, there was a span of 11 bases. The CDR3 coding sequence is TGTGCCAGCTCGTTAGACAGGATGAACACTGAAGCTTTCTTT. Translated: CASSLDRMNTEAFF.

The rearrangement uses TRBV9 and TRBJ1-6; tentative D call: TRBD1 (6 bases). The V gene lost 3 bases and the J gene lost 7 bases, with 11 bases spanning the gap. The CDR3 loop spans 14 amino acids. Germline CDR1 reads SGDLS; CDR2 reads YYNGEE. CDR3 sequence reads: CASSASGQNSPLHF. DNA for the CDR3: TGTGCCAGCAGCGCCTCAGGACAGAATTCACCCCTCCACTTT.

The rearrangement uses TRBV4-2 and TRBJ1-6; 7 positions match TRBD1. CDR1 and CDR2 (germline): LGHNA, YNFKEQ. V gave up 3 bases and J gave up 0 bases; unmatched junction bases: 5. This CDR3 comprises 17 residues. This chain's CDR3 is CASSQTGLSSYNSPLHF. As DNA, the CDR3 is TGTGCCAGCAGCCAGACAGGGTTAAGCTCCTATAATTCACCCCTCCACTTT.

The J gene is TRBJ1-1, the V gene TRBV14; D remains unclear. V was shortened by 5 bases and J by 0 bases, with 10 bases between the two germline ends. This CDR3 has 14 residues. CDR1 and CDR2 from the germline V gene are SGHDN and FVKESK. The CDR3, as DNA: TGTGCCAGCAGCTACGGGTTCATGAACACTGAAGCTTTCTTT. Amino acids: CASSYGFMNTEAFF.

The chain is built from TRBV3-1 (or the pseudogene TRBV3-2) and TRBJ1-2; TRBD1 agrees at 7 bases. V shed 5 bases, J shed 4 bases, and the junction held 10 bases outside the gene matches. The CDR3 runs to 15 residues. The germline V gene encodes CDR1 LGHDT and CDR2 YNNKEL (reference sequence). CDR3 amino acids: CASSTRDREPYGYTF. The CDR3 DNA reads TGTGCCAGCAGCACGAGGGACAGAGAGCCCTATGGCTACACCTTC.

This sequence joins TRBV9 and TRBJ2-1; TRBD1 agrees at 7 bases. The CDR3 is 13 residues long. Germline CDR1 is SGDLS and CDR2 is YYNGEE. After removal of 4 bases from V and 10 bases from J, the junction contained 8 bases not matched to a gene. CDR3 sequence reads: CASSLQKGGEQFF. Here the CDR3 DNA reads TGTGCCAGCAGCCTCCAAAAAGGGGGCGAGCAGTTCTTC. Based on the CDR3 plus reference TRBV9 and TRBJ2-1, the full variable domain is DSGVTQTPKHLITATGQRVTLRCSPRSGDLSVYWYQQSLDQGLQFLIQYYNGEERAKGNILERFSAQQFPDLHSELNLSSLELGDSALYFCASSLQKGGEQFFGPGTRLTVL.

CDR3 sequence: CATSDFRSGSGDTQYF. The CDR3, as DNA: TGTGCCACCAGTGATTTTCGGTCGGGAAGTGGAGATACGCAGTATTTT. The chain combines TRBV24-1 with TRBJ2-3, with a tentative D call TRBD2 (5 bases). Trimming took 1 base from V and 5 from J, leaving 15 bases between them. The germline CDR1 and CDR2 sequences are KGHDR and SFDVKD. The CDR3 length is 16 residues.

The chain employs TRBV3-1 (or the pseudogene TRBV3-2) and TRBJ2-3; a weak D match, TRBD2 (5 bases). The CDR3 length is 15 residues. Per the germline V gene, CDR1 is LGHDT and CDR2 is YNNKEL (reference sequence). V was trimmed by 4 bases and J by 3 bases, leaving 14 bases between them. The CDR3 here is CASSPRAGGTDTQYF. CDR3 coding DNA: TGTGCCAGCAGCCCTCGGGCGGGTGGGACAGATACGCAGTATTTT.

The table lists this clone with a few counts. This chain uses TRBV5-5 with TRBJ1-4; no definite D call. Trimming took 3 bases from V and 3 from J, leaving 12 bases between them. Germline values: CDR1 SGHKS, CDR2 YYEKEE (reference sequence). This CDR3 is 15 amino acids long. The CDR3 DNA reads TGTGCCAGCAGCTGGGCGGGGAACCCTAATGAAAAACTGTTTTTT. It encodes CASSWAGNPNEKLFF.

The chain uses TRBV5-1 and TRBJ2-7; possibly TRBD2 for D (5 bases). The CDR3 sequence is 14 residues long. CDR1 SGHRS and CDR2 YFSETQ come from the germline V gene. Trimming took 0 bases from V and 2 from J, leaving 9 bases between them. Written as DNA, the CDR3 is TGCGCCAGCAGCTTGGACGGGGTCCCCTACGAGCAGTACGTC. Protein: CASSLDGVPYEQYV.

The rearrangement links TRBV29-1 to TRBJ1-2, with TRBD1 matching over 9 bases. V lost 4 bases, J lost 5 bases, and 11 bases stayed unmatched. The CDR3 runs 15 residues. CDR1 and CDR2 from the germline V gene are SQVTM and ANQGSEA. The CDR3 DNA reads TGCAGCGTTGGGAGTTGGGACAGGGAACTATATGGCTACACCTTC. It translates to CSVGSWDRELYGYTF.

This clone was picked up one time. The CDR3: CASTAAASGNTIYF. CDR3 sequence (DNA): TGTGCCAGTACTGCGGCGGCTTCTGGAAACACCATATATTTT. The chain combines TRBV19 with TRBJ1-3; no clear D gene. The CDR3 has 14 amino acids. Looked up from germline, CDR1 is LNHDA and CDR2 is SQIVND (reference sequence). With 7 bases removed from V and 1 base from J, the gap between germline ends came to 11 bases.